The entry that follows covers one TCR beta chain sequence. Its antigen remains unknown. This specimen comes from a study of siplizumab effects on memory and regulatory T cells. Broader study findings: For mappable alloreactive CD4+ clones, the mean Treg-derived fraction was around 69% with siplizumab and 25% to 30% in controls. Roughly 80-96% of proliferating CD4+ or CD8+ clones lacked a naive or memory phenotype that could be assigned.

CDR1 is SGHRS, CDR2 YFSETQ, per germline. The CDR3 spans 15 residues. J lost 7 bases, V lost 2 bases, and 5 bases had no gene match. Using immunoSEQ multiplex PCR, the repertoire was profiled, and TCRdb retains in-frame clones only, with some absent. The sample shows 90,000 to 120,000 clones, over 85% of them seen only once. The receptor was derived from a human donor in good health. The chain couples TRBV5-1 to TRBJ2-7, with TRBD2 matching over 14 bases. The sample taken for sequencing was Tregs sorted from blood. CDR3 coding DNA: TGCGCCAGCAGCTTACCCCGGACTAGCGGGGGGGAGCAGTACTTC. Translation: CASSLPRTSGGEQYF.